This T cell receptor (beta chain) was identified during a study of blood T cell repertoires in COVID-19. Study overall: The United States, Italy and Spain provided the acute and convalescent COVID-19 samples. Sources were T cells, B-cell-depleted T cells, or PBMCs; the material itself was cDNA or gDNA.

Original methodology: Estimation of nucleated cell counts relied on the amplification of reference gene primers. Sequencing used immunoSEQ multiplex PCR; TCRdb keeps in-frame clones, though not all of them. Clone size and the V and J calls come from that table; the DNA yielded D and trimming. The table lists 150,000 or so clones, less than 80% of them singletons. In germline, CDR1 is LGHNT, CDR2 FRNRAP. V lost 5 bases to trimming and J lost 5 bases; unmatched junction nucleotides: 7. The CDR3 is made up of 15 amino acids. Input material: peripheral blood. The receptor was isolated from a woman older than 75 with active or convalescent COVID-19. V and J are TRBV12-5 and TRBJ2-2, with 8 bases identical to TRBD1. The CDR3 region is CASGPRTGKTGELFF. CDR3 sequence (DNA): TGTGCTAGTGGTCCGAGGACAGGGAAAACCGGGGAGCTGTTTTTT. Together with reference TRBV12-5 and TRBJ2-2, the CDR3 gives the full variable domain: DARVTQTPRHKVTEMGQEVTMRCQPILGHNTVFWYRQTMMQGLELLAYFRNRAPLDDSGMPKDRFSAEMPDATLATLKIQPSEPRDSAVYFCASGPRTGKTGELFFGEGSRLTVL.